Given below is one T cell receptor (beta chain) in context. No antigen is known for it. These data belong to a study of shared clonotypes between healthy human individuals. Caucasian adults living in Nashville, Tennessee, provided all samples. Genomic DNA (from each subset) was split evenly across several immunoSEQ plates. Sequencing was performed with immunoSEQ multiplex PCR; in TCRdb, only in-frame clones are kept and a portion is missing. Of 470,000 or so clones listed, around 73% were seen once; the top ten hold 12%. With V trimmed by 2 bases and J by 4 bases, 7 bases remained unmatched. Germline lookup yields CDR1 SNHLY and CDR2 FYNNEI. There are 16 residues in the CDR3. Broader study findings: Among donors, the sharing of clonotypes was expected to be influenced by sequencing depth. Sample collection involved blood only; tissue repertoires are likely different.

The chain employs TRBV2 and TRBJ2-2; 7 positions match TRBD1. The sequence was collected from a woman in her thirties or forties in good health. Some clones in this sample may be carry-over from other donors' samples. The sample comprised PBMCs. The DNA of the CDR3 is TGTGCCAGCAGTGAACAACAGGGGATGAGCACCGGGGAGCTGTTTTTT. Amino acids: CASSEQQGMSTGELFF. Full variable domain (missing parts from reference TRBV2 and TRBJ2-2): EPEVTQTPSHQVTQMGQEVILRCVPISNHLYFYWYRQILGQKVEFLVSFYNNEISEKSEIFDDQFSVERPDGSNFTLKIRSTKLEDSAMYFCASSEQQGMSTGELFFGEGSRLTVL.